This TCR beta chain was documented in a study of OX40 agonist ivuxolimab in advanced cancers. In germline, CDR1 is SGDLS, CDR2 YYNGEE. The length of the CDR3 is 17 residues. V shed 3 bases and J shed 6 bases, with 23 bases lying between them. Assay used: immunoSEQ multiplex PCR; TCRdb lists only in-frame clones, some missing. The sample includes tens of thousands of clones, around nine tenths of them seen just once. This TCR came from an adult with an advanced solid tumor such as melanoma, head and neck, liver or kidney cancer. The chain links TRBV9 to TRBJ2-3, with a tentative D call TRBD2 (6 bases). Sequencing was performed on CD4+ or CD8+ T cells sorted from blood, taken in a trial of the OX40 agonist ivuxolimab. The CDR3 coding sequence is TGTGCCAGCAGCGCGACGGGACTTTGGGGATTATTTGATACGCAGTATTTT. It yields the protein CASSATGLWGLFDTQYF.